This record concerns one T cell receptor (beta chain) sequence. What it binds is unknown. The sample comes from a study of lymphopenia after photon versus proton radiotherapy. TCRdb keeps only in-frame clones here, not all; method: immunoSEQ multiplex PCR. Of approximately 2,100 clones listed, just over 75% are singletons. Study conclusions and caveats: Under photons, naive T cells and diversity fell while effector/memory populations rose. After lymphocyte nadir, photon-treated repertoires showed oligoclonal expansion, especially CD8+ Temra.

The clonotype originates from a man older than 75 with cholangiocarcinoma. The sample was peripheral blood, taken from a patient treated with photon-based radiotherapy.

CDR3: CASSSDGYGYTF. The DNA for the CDR3 is TGTGCCAGCAGCTCGGACGGCTATGGCTACACCTTC. The rearrangement links TRBV5-6 to TRBJ1-2; no clear D. CDR1 and CDR2 from the germline V gene are SGHDT and YYEEEE. CDR3 length equals 12 residues. Trimming cost V 3 bases and J 4 bases, with 7 bases left between them.